The text below deals with one T cell receptor beta chain. Three nested ARM-PCR rounds with V-beta and C-beta primers built TCRB libraries. Unique molecular identifiers were not described for the libraries. From the multiplex PCR reads, TCRdb called clonotypes with MiXCR, one entry per CDR3 protein. The sample contains about 15,000 distinct CDR3 sequences, roughly 73% of which appear only once. The V segment lost 0 bases and the J segment 8 bases; nucleotides outside the gene matches: 9. Germline V gene lookup returns CDR1 MGHRA and CDR2 YSYEKL. There are 17 residues in the CDR3. The data are from a study of tumor-infiltrating lymphocytes in glioblastoma multiforme.

The sequencing sample was made of brain tumor tissue. This receptor was obtained from a male donor with glioblastoma. The V gene is TRBV4-1, the J gene TRBJ2-4, with 11 positions matching TRBD2. Here the CDR3 reads CASSQERVAGGFDIQYF. CDR3 bases: TGCGCCAGCAGCCAAGAGAGAGTAGCGGGGGGGTTTGACATTCAGTACTTC.